This entry lists 3 T cell receptor beta chains sequenced from one sample in a study of regulatory T cells in long-lasting Graves disease. CDR3-region Arm-PCR and iRepertoire HTBI primers produced the TCR beta libraries. TCRdb reprocessed the multiplex PCR reads with MiXCR, giving one entry per CDR3 protein. Counted here are roughly 420,000 distinct CDR3 sequences, around 15% occurring once; the ten biggest clones make up approximately 15%. The sample's time point: newly diagnosed GD, antithyroid drugs for less than 3 months. The authors made the TCR library using RNA they extracted from PBMCs. This sample was shared with a second study, whose subject was T cells in Graves' hyperthyroidism and ophthalmopathy.

This sample comprised peripheral blood mononuclear cells (PBMCs), obtained at new diagnosis, from a patient treated with antithyroid drugs. All receptors derive from a woman in her forties or fifties with Graves disease.

This clonotype was detected many times. V is TRBV28 and J is TRBJ2-3; D unresolved. The V gene's germline CDR1 is MDHEN and CDR2 SYDVKM. Trimming cost V 4 bases and J 2 bases, with 10 bases left between them. The CDR3 extends over 14 amino acids. DNA of the CDR3: TGTGCCAGCAGTTCCAGGCAGCTCACAGATACGCAGTATTTT. It translates to CASSSRQLTDTQYF.

This clonotype was detected many times. This sequence joins TRBV30 and TRBJ1-1; D is undetermined. Trimming removed 4 bases at V and 1 base at J, with 10 bases between. Germline CDR1 is GTSNPN and CDR2 is SVGIG (reference sequence). The CDR3 extends over 13 amino acids. CDR3 nucleotides: TGTGCCTGGACTGGGAGGGCGAACACTGAAGCTTTCTTT. This codes for CAWTGRANTEAFF. The full variable domain, in which reference TRBV30 and TRBJ1-1 provide the parts outside the CDR3, is SQTIHQWPATLVQPVGSPLSLECTVEGTSNPNLYWYRQAAGRGLQLLFYSVGIGQISSEVPQNLSASRPQDRQFILSSKKLLLSDSGFYLCAWTGRANTEAFFGQGTRLTVV.

This clonotype was recorded many times. This rearrangement joins TRBV28 to TRBJ2-7; TRBD2 might be the D (6 bases). Per the germline V gene, CDR1 is MDHEN and CDR2 is SYDVKM. V was shortened by 0 bases and J by 3 bases, with 18 bases between the two germline ends. This CDR3 comprises 17 residues. This CDR3 reads CASSLWQRRTSFYEQYF. CDR3 DNA sequence: TGTGCCAGCAGTTTATGGCAGCGCCGTACTAGCTTCTACGAGCAGTACTTC.